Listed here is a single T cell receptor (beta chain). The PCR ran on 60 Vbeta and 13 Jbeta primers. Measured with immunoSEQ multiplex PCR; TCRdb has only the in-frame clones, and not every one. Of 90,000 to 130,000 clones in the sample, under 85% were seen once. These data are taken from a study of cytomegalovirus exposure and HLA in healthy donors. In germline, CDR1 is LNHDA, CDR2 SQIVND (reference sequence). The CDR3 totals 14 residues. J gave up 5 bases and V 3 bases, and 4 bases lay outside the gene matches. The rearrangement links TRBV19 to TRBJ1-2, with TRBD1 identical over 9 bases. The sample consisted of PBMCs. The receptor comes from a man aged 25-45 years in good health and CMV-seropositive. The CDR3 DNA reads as TGTGCCAGTAGTATCCCGGGACAGGGATATGGCTACACCTTC. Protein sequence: CASSIPGQGYGYTF.